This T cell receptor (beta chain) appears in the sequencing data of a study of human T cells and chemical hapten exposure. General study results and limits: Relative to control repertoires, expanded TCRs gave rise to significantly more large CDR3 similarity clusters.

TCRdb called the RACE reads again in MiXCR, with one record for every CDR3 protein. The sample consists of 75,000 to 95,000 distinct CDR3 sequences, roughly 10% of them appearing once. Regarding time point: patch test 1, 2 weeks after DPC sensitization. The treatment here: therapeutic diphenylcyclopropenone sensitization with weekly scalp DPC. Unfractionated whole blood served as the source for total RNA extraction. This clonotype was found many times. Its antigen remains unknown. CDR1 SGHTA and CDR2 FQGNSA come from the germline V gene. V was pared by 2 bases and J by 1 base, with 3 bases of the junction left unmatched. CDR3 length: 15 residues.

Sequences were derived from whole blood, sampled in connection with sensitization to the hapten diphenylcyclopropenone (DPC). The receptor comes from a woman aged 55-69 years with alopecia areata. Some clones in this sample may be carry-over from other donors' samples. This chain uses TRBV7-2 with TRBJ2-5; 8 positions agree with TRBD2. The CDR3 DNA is TGTGCCAGCAGCTTAAACGGGGGGGTCCAAGAGACCCAGTACTTC. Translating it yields CASSLNGGVQETQYF. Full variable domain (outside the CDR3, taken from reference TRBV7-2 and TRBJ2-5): GAGVSQSPSNKVTEKGKDVELRCDPISGHTALYWYRQSLGQGLEFLIYFQGNSAPDKSGLPSDRFSAERTGGSVSTLTIQRTQQEDSAVYLCASSLNGGVQETQYFGPGTRLLVL.